A single sample is the source of the 16 T cell receptor beta chains below, sequenced in a study of shared clonotypes between healthy human individuals. Repertoires were generated with immunoSEQ multiplex PCR, while TCRdb's copy carries only in-frame clones and drops some. The sample yields around 1.1 million clones, around 77% seen once. Sequencing input: memory CD4+ T cells from PBMCs. Subset given: CD45RA-negative fraction. Receptor source: a man aged 18 to 30 in good health. Some clones in this sample may be carry-over from other donors' samples.

The chain has TRBV30 and TRBJ1-3; tentative D call: TRBD1 (6 bases). Deletions cut 5 bases from V and 0 bases from J, with 8 bases between. In germline, CDR1 is GTSNPN, CDR2 SVGIG (reference sequence). CDR3 size: 13 residues. CDR3: CAWGQSSGNTIYF. As DNA, the CDR3 is TGTGCCTGGGGACAGTCCTCTGGAAACACCATATATTTT. Full variable domain (outside the CDR3, taken from reference TRBV30 and TRBJ1-3): SQTIHQWPATLVQPVGSPLSLECTVEGTSNPNLYWYRQAAGRGLQLLFYSVGIGQISSEVPQNLSASRPQDRQFILSSKKLLLSDSGFYLCAWGQSSGNTIYFGEGSWLTVV.

The chain combines TRBV30 with TRBJ2-3; a possible D gene is TRBD2 (7 bases). With 1 base removed from V and 1 base from J, the gap between germline ends came to 12 bases. The CDR3 runs 15 residues. CDR1 and CDR2 from the germline V gene are GTSNPN and SVGIG (reference sequence). The CDR3 sequence is CAWSGGGVRTDTQYF. CDR3 sequence (DNA): TGTGCCTGGAGTGGGGGGGGCGTCCGCACAGATACGCAGTATTTT.

This clone was seen a few times. The V call is TRBV21-1, the J call TRBJ2-7; the table's D call of TRBD1 was not tested on the DNA. TRBV21-1 is marked as a pseudogene. The CDR3 contains 16 residues. The CDR3 protein is CASSKERLGHTKEQYF. CDR3 coding DNA: TGTGCCAGCAGCAAAGAAAGGCTGGGACACACCAAAGAGCAGTACTTC.

This clone has just a few counts. This chain connects TRBV6-6 to TRBJ1-1; D remains ambiguous. The CDR3 extends over 11 amino acids. Trimming stripped 6 bases from V and 3 bases from J, with 5 bases between. Germline loops: CDR1 MNHNY, CDR2 SVGAGI (reference sequence). The CDR3 nucleotides are TGTGCCAGCAGGAAGGACACTGAAGCTTTCTTT. Translating gives CASRKDTEAFF.

V and J are TRBV7-2 and TRBJ2-3; 7 nucleotides align to TRBD2. CDR1 is SGHTA, CDR2 FQGNSA, per germline. The length of the CDR3 is 16 residues. After removal of 7 bases from V and 5 bases from J, the junction contained 15 bases not matched to a gene. The CDR3 loop is CASIRSWTRVGDTQYF. The DNA of the CDR3 is TGTGCCAGCATAAGGTCTTGGACTAGGGTTGGAGATACGCAGTATTTT.

This chain links TRBV18 with TRBJ2-7; 8 nucleotides match TRBD1. Germline trimming cut 3 bases from V and 3 bases from J; bases unmatched to any gene: 7. Germline CDR1 and CDR2: KGHSH and LQKENI. The CDR3 is 15 residues long. CDR3 sequence reads: CASSPGQAPIYEQYF. CDR3 sequence (DNA): TGTGCCAGCTCACCGGGACAGGCTCCCATCTACGAGCAGTACTTC.

V is TRBV7-2 and J is TRBJ2-2; weak D call: TRBD1 (5 bases). The germline V gene encodes CDR1 SGHTA and CDR2 FQGNSA. V lost 2 bases and J 1 base, leaving 11 bases between the germline ends. The CDR3 is 16 residues long. CDR3: CASSLQGLGNTGELFF. The DNA for the CDR3 is TGTGCCAGCAGCTTACAGGGCTTGGGGAACACCGGGGAGCTGTTTTTT.

The chain employs TRBV7-2 and TRBJ2-7, with 9 bases that match TRBD2. J gave up 4 bases and V 5 bases, and 9 bases lay outside the gene matches. The CDR3 covers 15 residues. CDR1 SGHTA and CDR2 FQGNSA come from the germline V gene. The DNA for the CDR3 is TGTGCCAGCAGCCCCGAGGGACTAGCTGATTACGAGCAGTACTTC. It translates to CASSPEGLADYEQYF. The full variable domain, in which reference TRBV7-2 and TRBJ2-7 provide the parts outside the CDR3, is GAGVSQSPSNKVTEKGKDVELRCDPISGHTALYWYRQSLGQGLEFLIYFQGNSAPDKSGLPSDRFSAERTGGSVSTLTIQRTQQEDSAVYLCASSPEGLADYEQYFGPGTRLTVT.

The rearrangement joins TRBV5-6 to TRBJ1-2; unclear D gene. This CDR3 has 15 amino acids. Trimming took 0 bases from V and 7 from J, leaving 16 bases between them. Germline values: CDR1 SGHDT, CDR2 YYEEEE. In nucleotides, the CDR3 is TGTGCCAGCAGCTTGGAGGGCGGCAGGTGGAGTGGCTACACCTTC. Protein sequence: CASSLEGGRWSGYTF.

V is TRBV7-8 and J is TRBJ1-3; D uncertain. V was trimmed by 5 bases and J by 0 bases, leaving 11 bases between them. CDR1 and CDR2 (germline): SGHVS, FQNEAQ. The CDR3 loop spans 15 amino acids. In DNA form, the CDR3 reads TGTGCCAGCAGCCCGACGCGGAACTCTGGAAACACCATATATTTT. Its protein is CASSPTRNSGNTIYF.

The chain is built from TRBV6-6 and TRBJ2-5; D may be TRBD1 or TRBD2 (5 bases each). Germline V lookup: CDR1 MNHNY, CDR2 SVGAGI (reference sequence). The germline V and J ends were trimmed by 7 bases and 5 bases, with 14 bases remaining between them. The CDR3 spans 13 residues. DNA for the CDR3: TGTGCCAGCACCAACACCAGGGAGGAGACCCAGTACTTC. It yields the protein CASTNTREETQYF.

The V and J genes are TRBV6-7 and TRBJ1-2; maybe TRBD1 (6 bases). TRBV6-7 is flagged as an ORF with uncertain function. This CDR3 has 15 residues. Trimming left V 0 bases short and J 3 bases short, with 11 bases between. The CDR3 loop reads CASSYSQGTHYGYTF. CDR3 coding DNA: TGTGCCAGCAGTTACTCGCAGGGGACCCACTATGGCTACACCTTC.

The rearrangement uses TRBV6-6 and TRBJ2-5; 7 bases line up with TRBD2. The CDR3 contains 13 residues. From germline, CDR1 is MNHNY and CDR2 SVGAGI (reference sequence). Unmatched junction bases numbered 6, after V lost 6 bases and J lost 5 bases. The CDR3 spells CASSDPGRETQYF. The CDR3, as DNA: TGTGCCAGCAGCGACCCCGGGAGGGAGACCCAGTACTTC.

In DNA form, the CDR3 reads TGTGCCAGCAGCTTAGCCCCTCCATTAGCCGGCTCAGAGACCCAGTACTTC. Its protein product is CASSLAPPLAGSETQYF. The chain is built from TRBV7-6 and TRBJ2-5; D is ambiguous. The V end lost 0 bases, the J end lost 4 bases, and 18 bases lay between the germline ends. The CDR3 loop spans 17 amino acids. From germline, CDR1 is SGHVS and CDR2 FNYEAQ.

DNA of the CDR3: TGTGCCAGCAGTCGGACTAGCGGGAGCCGTACGCAGTATTTT. Residues: CASSRTSGSRTQYF. The rearrangement links TRBV27 to TRBJ2-3; TRBD2 aligns across 13 bases. This CDR3 is built from 14 residues. The V gene end was trimmed by 5 bases and the J gene end by 8 bases; junction bases not matched to a gene: 4. CDR1 and CDR2 from the germline V gene are MNHEY and SMNVEV (reference sequence).

This chain links TRBV4-3 with TRBJ1-2; TRBD1 might be the D (5 bases). The CDR3 length is 16 residues. CDR1 is LGHNA, CDR2 YSLEER, per germline. V was clipped by 0 bases and J by 4 bases, with 15 bases between them. CDR3: CASSQEWGEASYGYTF. The CDR3 DNA reads TGCGCCAGCAGCCAAGAGTGGGGGGAAGCCTCCTATGGCTACACCTTC.